The 3 T cell receptor beta chains below come from one sample, sequenced in a study of blood T cell repertoires in COVID-19. Some clones are missing from TCRdb's copy, which holds only in-frame ones; the method was immunoSEQ multiplex PCR. The top ten clones hold about a third of a sample with roughly 50,000 clones, approximately 85% of them seen once. Sequenced input: peripheral blood. The receptors shown here come from an elderly woman with COVID-19, enrolled during active disease.

The chain joins TRBV5-1 to TRBJ2-5; TRBD2 matches at 7 bases. This CDR3 spans 15 amino acids. The V gene's germline CDR1 is SGHRS and CDR2 YFSETQ. V trimming: 4 bases; J trimming: 4 bases; junction bases outside the gene matches: 10. As DNA, the CDR3 is TGCGCCAGCAGCCAGACTTCGGCGGGAGTAGAGACCCAGTACTTC. Translation: CASSQTSAGVETQYF. Supplemented by reference TRBV5-1 and TRBJ2-5, the full variable domain reads KAGVTQTPRYLIKTRGQQVTLSCSPISGHRSVSWYQQTPGQGLQFLFEYFSETQRNKGNFPGRFSGRQFSNSRSEMNVSTLELGDSALYLCASSQTSAGVETQYFGPGTRLLVL.

This chain links TRBV18 with TRBJ2-5, with 9 bases that match TRBD2. J was trimmed by 1 base and V by 3 bases; bases with no gene match: 3. Germline V CDR1 and CDR2: KGHSH, LQKENI. This CDR3 is 15 amino acids long. CDR3 amino acids: CASSPVAGVQETQYF. CDR3 DNA sequence: TGTGCCAGCTCACCGGTAGCGGGGGTCCAAGAGACCCAGTACTTC.

The chain has TRBV5-1 and TRBJ1-5; D call uncertain. The CDR3 is made up of 14 amino acids. V shed 0 bases and J shed 7 bases, with 11 bases lying between them. CDR1 is SGHRS, CDR2 YFSETQ, per germline. CDR3 sequence reads: CASSLGGSEQPQHF. The CDR3 bases are TGCGCCAGCAGCTTGGGTGGTAGCGAGCAGCCCCAGCATTTT.